Below, 26 T cell receptor beta chains from the same sample are listed, as sequenced in a study of control samples from healthy donors and cancer patients. Using immunoSEQ multiplex PCR, the repertoire was profiled, and TCRdb retains in-frame clones only, with some absent. The table includes about 140,000 clones, about 88% detected once. The sequenced sample was blood. Receptors originate from a woman aged 30 to 39 in good health.

The chain recombines TRBV2 with TRBJ2-1, with TRBD2 matching over 10 bases. The V gene's germline CDR1 is SNHLY and CDR2 FYNNEI. V lost 9 bases, J lost 10 bases, and 12 bases stayed unmatched. There are 14 residues in the CDR3. This CDR3 reads CASALSGRAGEQFF. DNA for the CDR3: TGTGCCAGTGCCCTCAGCGGGAGGGCCGGGGAGCAGTTCTTC.

This chain links TRBV19 with TRBJ2-2; D unclear. The CDR3 has 15 amino acids. Germline V CDR1 and CDR2: LNHDA, SQIVND (reference sequence). V was pared by 3 bases and J by 3 bases, with 11 bases between. CDR3 residues: CASSIRDGYTGELFF. The CDR3 DNA reads TGTGCCAGTAGTATCCGTGACGGATACACCGGGGAGCTGTTTTTT.

The chain couples TRBV6-4 to TRBJ2-2; tentatively, D is TRBD2 (5 bases). Trimming shortened V by 7 bases and J by 7 bases, and 22 bases separated the two germline ends. CDR3 length: 16 residues. The germline V gene encodes CDR1 MRHNA and CDR2 SNTAGT. In nucleotides, the CDR3 is TGTGCCAGCAAACGGCTTTCGGACTCCTCCGGCGGGGAGCTGTTTTTT. Its translation: CASKRLSDSSGGELFF.

This chain uses TRBV4-1 with TRBJ2-2; 11 positions match TRBD2. Germline CDR1 and CDR2: MGHRA and YSYEKL. The V and J ends lost 7 bases and 7 bases, in that order; junction bases with no gene match: 8. This CDR3 is built from 15 residues. The CDR3 reads CASKTSGSWGGELFF. DNA of the CDR3: TGCGCCAGCAAAACTAGCGGGAGTTGGGGCGGGGAGCTGTTTTTT.

This clone was seen only a few times. The rearrangement links TRBV10-2 to TRBJ2-3; TRBD2 agrees at 7 bases. Unmatched junction bases numbered 6, after V lost 7 bases and J lost 5 bases. In germline, CDR1 is WSHSY, CDR2 SAAADI. The CDR3 is made up of 13 amino acids. The CDR3 region is CASTSGGLDTQYF. The DNA of the CDR3 is TGCGCCAGCACTTCGGGGGGTTTAGATACGCAGTATTTT.

This clone has just one count. The gene calls are TRBV7-9 and TRBJ2-1; D unclear. This CDR3 region has 13 residues. Germline CDR1 reads SEHNR; CDR2 reads FQNEAQ (reference sequence). The ends were cut back, 1 base at V and 6 bases at J, with 7 bases in the middle. CDR3 sequence: CASSLEKSNEQFF. In nucleotides, the CDR3 is TGTGCCAGCAGCTTAGAAAAGAGCAATGAGCAGTTCTTC. Drawing the rest from reference TRBV7-9 and TRBJ2-1, the complete variable domain is DTGVSQNPRHKITKRGQNVTFRCDPISEHNRLYWYRQTLGQGPEFLTYFQNEAQLEKSRLLSDRFSAERPKGSFSTLEIQRTEQGDSAMYLCASSLEKSNEQFFGPGTRLTVL.

V gene TRBV3-1 (or the pseudogene TRBV3-2) combines with J gene TRBJ2-5; D call uncertain. This CDR3 has 14 residues. Germline V gene data show CDR1 as LGHDT and CDR2 as YNNKEL (reference sequence). Trimming cost V 3 bases and J 2 bases, with 10 bases left between them. CDR3 sequence: CASSQLGYQETQYF. In DNA, the CDR3 is TGTGCCAGCAGCCAGCTGGGATATCAAGAGACCCAGTACTTC.

V and J are TRBV5-4 and TRBJ2-5; 14 bases are shared with TRBD2. Per the germline V gene, CDR1 is SGHNT and CDR2 is YYREEE (reference sequence). The V gene end was trimmed by 4 bases and the J gene end by 5 bases; junction bases not matched to a gene: 7. The CDR3 has 16 amino acids. This CDR3 is CASSLTSGRAGETQYF. For the CDR3, the DNA is TGTGCCAGCAGCCTGACTAGCGGGAGGGCCGGGGAGACCCAGTACTTC.

This clone turned up a few times. The CDR3: CASGLNPGLAEYNEQFF. CDR3 DNA: TGTGCTAGTGGTTTAAATCCGGGACTAGCGGAGTACAATGAGCAGTTCTTC. The chain recombines TRBV12-5 with TRBJ2-1; TRBD2 aligns across 11 bases. CDR1 and CDR2 (germline): LGHNT, FRNRAP. V lost 3 bases to trimming and J lost 4 bases; unmatched junction nucleotides: 8. The length of the CDR3 is 17 residues.

This clone has more than one count but fewer than ten. This chain uses TRBV7-6 with TRBJ2-5, with a possible D match to TRBD2 (6 bases). This CDR3 spans 14 amino acids. Trimming left V 0 bases short and J 2 bases short, with 7 bases between. The V gene's germline CDR1 is SGHVS and CDR2 FNYEAQ. Written as DNA, the CDR3 is TGTGCCAGCAGCTTAGCGGCGGGGCAAGAGACCCAGTACTTC. Translated: CASSLAAGQETQYF.

This clone has a single count. V gene TRBV29-1 combines with J gene TRBJ1-1, with TRBD1 as a possible D gene (5 bases). Germline CDR1 and CDR2: SQVTM and ANQGSEA. V shed 3 bases and J shed 5 bases, with 19 bases lying between them. The CDR3 has 15 amino acids. In DNA, the CDR3 is TGCAGCGTTGAGGTTTCGGGACGTCGATCGACTGAAGCTTTCTTT. It encodes CSVEVSGRRSTEAFF.

V is TRBV19 and J is TRBJ1-2, with TRBD1 matching over 10 bases. The germline V gene has CDR1 LNHDA and CDR2 SQIVND (reference sequence). This CDR3 comprises 17 residues. V gave up 5 bases and J gave up 6 bases; unmatched junction bases: 15. The CDR3 sequence is CASSPWPRDRGVDGYTF. The CDR3 DNA follows: TGTGCCAGTAGTCCCTGGCCACGGGACAGGGGCGTGGATGGCTACACCTTC.

The chain combines TRBV5-1 with TRBJ2-5; no clear D. The germline V and J ends were trimmed by 4 bases and 2 bases, with 3 bases remaining between them. Germline loops: CDR1 SGHRS, CDR2 YFSETQ. This CDR3 is 11 amino acids long. CDR3 in DNA: TGCGCCAGCAGCCTACAAGAGACCCAGTACTTC. Amino acids: CASSLQETQYF.

The chain links TRBV7-9 to TRBJ2-1; no clear D. The CDR3 totals 12 residues. CDR1 and CDR2 (germline): SEHNR, FQNEAQ (reference sequence). The ends were cut back, 5 bases at V and 3 bases at J, with 5 bases in the middle. The CDR3 spells CASSQDYNEQFF. Here the CDR3 DNA reads TGTGCCAGCAGCCAAGACTACAATGAGCAGTTCTTC.

V and J are TRBV5-5 and TRBJ1-5; D is undetermined. Germline V gene sequence: CDR1 SGHKS, CDR2 YYEKEE (reference sequence). The V and J ends lost 2 bases and 3 bases respectively, with 6 bases between them. The CDR3 length is 13 residues. CDR3 DNA sequence: TGTGCCAGCAGCTTCGGGATCAATCAGCCCCAGCATTTT. The encoded protein is CASSFGINQPQHF.

The genes are TRBV18 and TRBJ1-4; no reliable D call. Trimming pared 2 bases from V and 8 bases from J, leaving 15 bases between. CDR1 KGHSH and CDR2 LQKENI come from the germline V gene. CDR3 length: 15 amino acids. This chain's CDR3 is CASSPGRGFAEKLFF. The CDR3 bases are TGTGCCAGCTCACCAGGGCGAGGGTTTGCGGAAAAACTGTTTTTT.

This clone came up once. The chain has TRBV9 and TRBJ1-4; D call uncertain. The CDR3 has 14 residues. V was clipped by 4 bases and J by 10 bases, with 17 bases between them. CDR1 is SGDLS, CDR2 YYNGEE, per germline. The CDR3 here is CASSLGRSDGKLFF. The CDR3 nucleotides are TGTGCCAGCAGCCTCGGACGGTCCGACGGAAAACTGTTTTTT.

This chain joins TRBV19 and TRBJ1-1; TRBD1 is a possible D gene (5 bases). Trimming removed 6 bases from V and 4 bases from J, with 12 bases in between. Germline V gives CDR1 LNHDA, CDR2 SQIVND (reference sequence). The CDR3 length is 13 residues. Written as DNA, the CDR3 is TGTGCCAGTAGCCCCAACGGGGGCACTGAAGCTTTCTTT. This codes for CASSPNGGTEAFF. Based on the CDR3 plus reference TRBV19 and TRBJ1-1, the full variable domain is DGGITQSPKYLFRKEGQNVTLSCEQNLNHDAMYWYRQDPGQGLRLIYYSQIVNDFQKGDIAEGYSVSREKKESFPLTVTSAQKNPTAFYLCASSPNGGTEAFFGQGTRLTVV.

The gene calls are TRBV5-1 and TRBJ2-7; D might be TRBD1 (5 bases). V was pared by 8 bases and J by 1 base, with 16 bases between. The germline gives CDR1 SGHRS, CDR2 YFSETQ. This CDR3 contains 14 residues. This chain's CDR3 is CASQTDRGSYEQYF. The CDR3 DNA is TGCGCCAGTCAAACCGATAGGGGTTCCTACGAGCAGTACTTC. Full variable domain (outside the CDR3, taken from reference TRBV5-1 and TRBJ2-7): KAGVTQTPRYLIKTRGQQVTLSCSPISGHRSVSWYQQTPGQGLQFLFEYFSETQRNKGNFPGRFSGRQFSNSRSEMNVSTLELGDSALYLCASQTDRGSYEQYFGPGTRLTVT.

This rearrangement joins TRBV6-6 to TRBJ1-2; D gene ambiguous. This CDR3 is 13 amino acids long. Per the germline V gene, CDR1 is MNHNY and CDR2 is SVGAGI (reference sequence). V shed 7 bases and J shed 0 bases, with 9 bases lying between them. The CDR3 DNA is TGTGCCAGCACCCCCCAGGCTAACTATGGCTACACCTTC. Translation gives CASTPQANYGYTF.

The chain couples TRBV9 to TRBJ2-5, with D perhaps given as TRBD1 or TRBD2 (5 bases each). CDR3 length equals 18 residues. From germline, CDR1 is SGDLS and CDR2 YYNGEE. V lost 0 bases and J 5 bases, leaving 23 bases between the germline ends. The DNA for the CDR3 is TGTGCCAGCAGCGTAGGATTTTCGGGACCCGGCGTTTCGGAGACCCAGTACTTC. Translation: CASSVGFSGPGVSETQYF.

V is TRBV18 and J is TRBJ1-1; 8 bases line up with TRBD1. The CDR3 runs 15 residues. CDR1 is KGHSH and CDR2 is LQKENI in the germline V gene. The trim removed 6 bases at V and 1 base at J, leaving 7 bases unmatched. In DNA, the CDR3 is TGTGCCAGCTCCTCCGGACAGGGTGCGAACACTGAAGCTTTCTTT. Translated, it gives CASSSGQGANTEAFF.

The V gene is TRBV27, the J gene TRBJ1-6; maybe TRBD1 (5 bases). V was pared by 2 bases and J by 7 bases, with 12 bases between. This CDR3 has 15 amino acids. In germline, CDR1 is MNHEY, CDR2 SMNVEV (reference sequence). CDR3 DNA sequence: TGTGCCAGCAGTTTAAGGGGAGGCACGAATTCACCCCTCCACTTT. Its translation is CASSLRGGTNSPLHF.

J is TRBJ1-5 and V is TRBV20-1; D not certain. CDR1 and CDR2 from the germline V gene are DFQATT and SNEGSKA (reference sequence). With 3 bases removed from V and 7 bases from J, the gap between germline ends came to 16 bases. This CDR3 comprises 14 residues. CDR3 amino acids: CSASQGRGGQPQHF. CDR3 sequence (DNA): TGCAGTGCTAGTCAAGGGCGCGGAGGGCAGCCCCAGCATTTT.

The CDR3 region is CASSFTYSGRTSREQFF. The CDR3 bases are TGCGCCAGCAGCTTTACCTATAGCGGGAGGACCTCGCGAGAGCAGTTCTTC. The chain joins TRBV5-1 to TRBJ2-1; 10 bases agree with TRBD2. Trimming cost V 2 bases and J 10 bases; bases outside gene matches: 15. The CDR3 consists of 17 residues. Looked up from germline, CDR1 is SGHRS and CDR2 is YFSETQ.

This rearrangement joins TRBV6-5 to TRBJ2-7, with 7 nucleotides matching TRBD1. V was clipped by 7 bases and J by 0 bases; unmatched bases: 6. The CDR3 extends over 14 amino acids. Germline CDR1 is MNHEY and CDR2 is SVGAGI. The CDR3 DNA reads as TGTGCCAGCACCTCCGGGACAGCCTCCTACGAGCAGTACTTC. It specifies CASTSGTASYEQYF.